These 2 T cell receptor beta chains were sequenced from one sample in a study of cytomegalovirus exposure and HLA in healthy donors. 13 Jbeta primers and 60 Vbeta primers were used for the PCR. This table comes from immunoSEQ multiplex PCR, and its TCRdb copy is limited to in-frame clones, with some not included. The sample yields 150,000 to 200,000 clones, 80% to 90% seen once. Sequencing input: PBMCs. These receptor sequences come from a woman aged 25 to 39 in good health and CMV-seropositive.

This rearrangement joins TRBV10-3 to TRBJ2-7, with 8 bases matching TRBD1. V dropped 10 bases and J dropped 6; count of bases not matched to a gene: 8. The CDR3 consists of 12 residues. The V gene's germline CDR1 is ENHRY and CDR2 SYGVKD. The CDR3 here is CATSDRDGEQYF. CDR3 DNA sequence: TGTGCCACCTCGGACAGGGACGGCGAGCAGTACTTC.

The rearrangement uses TRBV5-4 and TRBJ2-2; possible D gene TRBD1, 6 bases. Germline V CDR1 and CDR2: SGHNT, YYREEE (reference sequence). The ends were cut back, 9 bases at V and 3 bases at J, with 18 bases in the middle. CDR3 size: 15 residues. The CDR3 here is CATQTGSPDTGELFF. The CDR3 DNA sequence: TGTGCCACCCAAACAGGGAGCCCGGACACCGGGGAGCTGTTTTTT.